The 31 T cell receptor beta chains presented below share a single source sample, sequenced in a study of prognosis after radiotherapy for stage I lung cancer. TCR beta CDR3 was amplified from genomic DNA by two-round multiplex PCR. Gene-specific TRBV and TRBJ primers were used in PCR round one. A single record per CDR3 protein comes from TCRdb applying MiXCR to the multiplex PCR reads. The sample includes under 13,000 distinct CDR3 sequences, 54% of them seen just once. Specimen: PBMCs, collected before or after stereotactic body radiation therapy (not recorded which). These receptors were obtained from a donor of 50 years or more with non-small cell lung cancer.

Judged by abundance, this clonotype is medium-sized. The CDR3 nucleotides read TGTGCCAGCAGTTTAGGTAGTTGGCCTGGGGAAAAACTGTTTTTT. Translating gives CASSLGSWPGEKLFF. V and J are TRBV12-3 or TRBV12-4 and TRBJ1-4; unclear D gene. CDR3 length equals 15 residues. The ends were cut back, 1 base at V and 8 bases at J, with 14 bases in the middle.

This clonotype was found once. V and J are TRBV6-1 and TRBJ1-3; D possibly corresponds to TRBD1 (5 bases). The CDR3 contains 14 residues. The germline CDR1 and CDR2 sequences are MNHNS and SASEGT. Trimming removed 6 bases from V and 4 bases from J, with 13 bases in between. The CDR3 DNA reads TGTGCCAGCAGCCAGAGACAGAGAGGAAACACCATATATTTT. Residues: CASSQRQRGNTIYF.

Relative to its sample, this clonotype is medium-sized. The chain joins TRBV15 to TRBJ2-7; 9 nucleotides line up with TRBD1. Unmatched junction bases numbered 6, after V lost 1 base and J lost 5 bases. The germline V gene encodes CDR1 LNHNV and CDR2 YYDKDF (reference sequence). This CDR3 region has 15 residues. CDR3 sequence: CATSRVARTGDEQYF. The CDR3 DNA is TGTGCCACCAGCAGAGTGGCGAGGACAGGGGACGAGCAGTACTTC.

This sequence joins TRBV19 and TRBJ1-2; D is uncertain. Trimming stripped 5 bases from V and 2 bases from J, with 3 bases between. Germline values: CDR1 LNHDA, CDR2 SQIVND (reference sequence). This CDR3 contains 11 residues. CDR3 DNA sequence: TGTGCCAGTAGTGAGAACTATGGCTACACCTTC. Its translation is CASSENYGYTF.

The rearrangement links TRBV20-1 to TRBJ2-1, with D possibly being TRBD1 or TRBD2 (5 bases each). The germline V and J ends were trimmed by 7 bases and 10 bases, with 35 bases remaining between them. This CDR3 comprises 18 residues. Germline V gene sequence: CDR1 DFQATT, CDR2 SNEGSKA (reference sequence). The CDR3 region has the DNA TGCAGTGATATGCCCGCGTCATGGGCTAGAGGGGCCCCCGGGGAGCAGTTCTTC. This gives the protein CSDMPASWARGAPGEQFF.

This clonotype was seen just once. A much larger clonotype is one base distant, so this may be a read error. CDR3 DNA: TGTTCCAGCAGCTTGTCGGGGGAGACGGAAAAACTGTTTTTT. Translation: CSSSLSGETEKLFF. The chain combines TRBV5-4 with TRBJ1-4, with D perhaps TRBD1 (5 bases). The CDR3 length is 14 residues. The germline CDR1 and CDR2 sequences are SGHNT and YYREEE (reference sequence).

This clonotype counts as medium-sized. The CDR3 bases are TGTGCTAGTGGTTTGGTACTGGGAGGCACTGAAGCTTTCTTT. Translated, it gives CASGLVLGGTEAFF. The chain has TRBV12-5 and TRBJ1-1, with D hard to call. Per germline, CDR1 LGHNT and CDR2 FRNRAP. The ends were cut back, 0 bases at V and 4 bases at J, with 9 bases in the middle. The CDR3 is made up of 14 amino acids. The variable domain in full, with the rest retrieved from reference TRBV12-5 and TRBJ1-1, is DARVTQTPRHKVTEMGQEVTMRCQPILGHNTVFWYRQTMMQGLELLAYFRNRAPLDDSGMPKDRFSAEMPDATLATLKIQPSEPRDSAVYFCASGLVLGGTEAFFGQGTRLTVV.

This CDR3 reads CASSLQGQGAPGYTF. The CDR3 coding sequence is TGTGCCAGCAGCCTCCAGGGACAGGGGGCGCCTGGCTACACCTTC. The chain links TRBV28 to TRBJ1-2; 12 bases align to TRBD1. The CDR3 has 15 amino acids. The germline V gene encodes CDR1 MDHEN and CDR2 SYDVKM. Trimming at V came to 6 bases and at J to 7 bases, leaving 9 bases not matched to a gene.

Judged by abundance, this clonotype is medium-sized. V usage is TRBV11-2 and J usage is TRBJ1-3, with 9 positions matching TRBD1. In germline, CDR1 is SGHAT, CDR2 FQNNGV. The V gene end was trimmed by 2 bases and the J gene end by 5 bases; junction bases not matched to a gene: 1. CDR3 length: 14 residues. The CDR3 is CASSLHRGRNTIYF. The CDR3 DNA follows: TGTGCCAGCAGCTTACACAGGGGGCGAAACACCATATATTTT.

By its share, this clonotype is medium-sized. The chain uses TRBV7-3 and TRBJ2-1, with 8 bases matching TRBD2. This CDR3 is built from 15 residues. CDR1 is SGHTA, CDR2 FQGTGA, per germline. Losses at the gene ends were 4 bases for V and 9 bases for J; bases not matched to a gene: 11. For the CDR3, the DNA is TGTGCCAGCAGCTCTCCTGGCACTAGCGGCGCTGAGCAGTTCTTC. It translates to CASSSPGTSGAEQFF.

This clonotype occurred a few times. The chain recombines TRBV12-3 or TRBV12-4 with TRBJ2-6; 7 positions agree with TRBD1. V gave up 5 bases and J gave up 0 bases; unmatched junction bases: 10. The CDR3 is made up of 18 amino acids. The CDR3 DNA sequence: TGTGCCAGCAGTCCTACGACAGGGCAGACCTCTGGGGCCAACGTCCTGACTTTC. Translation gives CASSPTTGQTSGANVLTF.

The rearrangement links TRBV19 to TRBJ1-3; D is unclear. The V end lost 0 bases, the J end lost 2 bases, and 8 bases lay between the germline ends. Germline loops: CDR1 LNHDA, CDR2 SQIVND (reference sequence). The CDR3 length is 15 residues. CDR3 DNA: TGTGCCAGTAGTATAGACCCCCCGACTGGAAACACCATATATTTT. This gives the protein CASSIDPPTGNTIYF.

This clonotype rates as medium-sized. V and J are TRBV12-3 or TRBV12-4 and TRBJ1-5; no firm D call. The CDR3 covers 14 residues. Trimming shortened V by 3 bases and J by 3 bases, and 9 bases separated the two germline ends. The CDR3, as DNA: TGTGCCAGCAGTTTCGTCGGCTTCAATCAGCCCCAGCATTTT. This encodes CASSFVGFNQPQHF.

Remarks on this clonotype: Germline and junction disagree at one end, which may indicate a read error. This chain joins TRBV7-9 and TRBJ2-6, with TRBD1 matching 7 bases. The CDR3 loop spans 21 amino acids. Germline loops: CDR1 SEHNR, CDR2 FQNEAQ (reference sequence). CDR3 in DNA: TGTGCCAGCAGCTTAATATGCCGCCGGAGACAGGGAAACCCTGGGTCCAACGTCCTGACTTTC. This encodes CASSLICRRRQGNPGSNVLTF.

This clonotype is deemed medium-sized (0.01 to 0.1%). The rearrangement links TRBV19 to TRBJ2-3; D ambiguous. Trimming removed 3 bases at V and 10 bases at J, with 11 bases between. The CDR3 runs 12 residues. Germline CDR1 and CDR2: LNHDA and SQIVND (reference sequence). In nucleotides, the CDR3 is TGTGCCAGTAGTATTGCGGAGCAGCCGCAGTATTTT. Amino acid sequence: CASSIAEQPQYF.

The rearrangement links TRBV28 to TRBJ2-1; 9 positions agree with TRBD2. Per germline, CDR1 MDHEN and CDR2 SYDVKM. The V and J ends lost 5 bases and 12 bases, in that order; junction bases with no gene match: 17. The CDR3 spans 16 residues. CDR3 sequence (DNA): TGTGCCAGCAGTCCCGACGGGACTAGCTCTTTGTATGGGCAGTTCTTC. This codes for CASSPDGTSSLYGQFF.

CDR3 in amino acids: CASSLEVHLDEQFF. As DNA, the CDR3 is TGCGCCAGCAGCTTGGAGGTCCACCTGGATGAGCAGTTCTTC. This chain uses TRBV5-1 with TRBJ2-1; no firm D call. The CDR3 spans 14 residues. The germline V gene has CDR1 SGHRS and CDR2 YFSETQ. V was clipped by 0 bases and J by 8 bases, with 12 bases between them.

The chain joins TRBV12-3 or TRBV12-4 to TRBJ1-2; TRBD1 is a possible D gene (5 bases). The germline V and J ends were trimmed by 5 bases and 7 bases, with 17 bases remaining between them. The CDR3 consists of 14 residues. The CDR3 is CASSTERGWSGYTF. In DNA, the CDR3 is TGTGCCAGCAGTACAGAACGGGGGTGGAGTGGCTACACCTTC.

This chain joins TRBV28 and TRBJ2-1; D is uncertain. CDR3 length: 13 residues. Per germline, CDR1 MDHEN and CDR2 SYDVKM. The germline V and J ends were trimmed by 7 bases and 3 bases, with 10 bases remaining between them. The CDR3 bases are TGTGCCAGCATCCCGACCTACTACAATGAGCAGTTCTTC. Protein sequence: CASIPTYYNEQFF. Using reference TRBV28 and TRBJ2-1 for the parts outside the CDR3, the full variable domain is DVKVTQSSRYLVKRTGEKVFLECVQDMDHENMFWYRQDPGLGLRLIYFSYDVKMKEKGDIPEGYSVSREKKERFSLILESASTNQTSMYLCASIPTYYNEQFFGPGTRLTVL.

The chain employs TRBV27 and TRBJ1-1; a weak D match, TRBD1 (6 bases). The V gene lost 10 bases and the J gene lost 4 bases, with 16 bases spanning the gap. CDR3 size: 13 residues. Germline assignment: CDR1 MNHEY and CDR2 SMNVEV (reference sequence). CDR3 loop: CAISLGGLTEAFF. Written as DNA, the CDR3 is TGTGCCATTAGTTTAGGGGGGCTCACTGAAGCTTTCTTT.

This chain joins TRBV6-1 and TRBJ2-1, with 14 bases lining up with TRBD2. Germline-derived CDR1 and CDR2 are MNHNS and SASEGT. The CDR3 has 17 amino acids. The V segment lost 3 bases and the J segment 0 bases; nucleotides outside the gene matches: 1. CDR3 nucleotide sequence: TGTGCCAGCAGTGAGACTAGCGGGGGGGTCTCCTACAATGAGCAGTTCTTC. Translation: CASSETSGGVSYNEQFF.

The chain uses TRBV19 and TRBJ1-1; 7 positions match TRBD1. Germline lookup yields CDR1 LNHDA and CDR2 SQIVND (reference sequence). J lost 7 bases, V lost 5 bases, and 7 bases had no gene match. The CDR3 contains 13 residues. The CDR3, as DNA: TGTGCCAGTAGTCCGAGGGGGCGAGGTGAAGCTTTCTTT. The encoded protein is CASSPRGRGEAFF.

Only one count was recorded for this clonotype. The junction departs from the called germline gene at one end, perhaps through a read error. The CDR3, as DNA: TGTGCCAGCAGTTACTCTAGACAGATGGATCATCCCCAGCATTTT. It encodes CASSYSRQMDHPQHF. The chain joins TRBV6-5 to TRBJ1-5; D is possibly TRBD1 (5 bases). The CDR3 is made up of 15 amino acids. Germline CDR1 MNHEY, CDR2 SVGAGI.

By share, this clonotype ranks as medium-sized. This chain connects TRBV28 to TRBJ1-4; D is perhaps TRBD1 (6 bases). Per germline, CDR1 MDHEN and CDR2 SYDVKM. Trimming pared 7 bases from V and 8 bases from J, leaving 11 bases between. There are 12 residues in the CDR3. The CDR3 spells CASTRTAEKLFF. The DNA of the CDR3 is TGTGCCAGCACAAGGACAGCAGAAAAACTGTTTTTT.

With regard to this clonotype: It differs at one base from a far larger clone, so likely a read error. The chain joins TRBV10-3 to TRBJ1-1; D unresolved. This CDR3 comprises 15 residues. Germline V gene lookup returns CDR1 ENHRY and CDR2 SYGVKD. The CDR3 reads CASSPLAVYSAESFF. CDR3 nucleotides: TGTGCCAGCAGTCCACTTGCGGTGTACAGCGCTGAATCTTTCTTT.

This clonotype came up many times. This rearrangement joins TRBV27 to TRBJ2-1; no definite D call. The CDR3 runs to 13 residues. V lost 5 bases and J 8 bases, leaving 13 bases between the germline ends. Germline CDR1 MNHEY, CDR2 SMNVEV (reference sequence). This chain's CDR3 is CASSLDTSDEQFF. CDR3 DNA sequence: TGTGCCAGCAGTCTCGATACGTCGGATGAGCAGTTCTTC.

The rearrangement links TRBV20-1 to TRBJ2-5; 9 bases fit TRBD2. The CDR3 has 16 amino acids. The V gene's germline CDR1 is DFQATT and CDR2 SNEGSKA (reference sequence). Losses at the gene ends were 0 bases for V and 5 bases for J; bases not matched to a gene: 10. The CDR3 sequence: CSARERVAGGPETQYF. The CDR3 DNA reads TGCAGTGCTAGAGAGAGGGTGGCGGGAGGGCCGGAGACCCAGTACTTC.

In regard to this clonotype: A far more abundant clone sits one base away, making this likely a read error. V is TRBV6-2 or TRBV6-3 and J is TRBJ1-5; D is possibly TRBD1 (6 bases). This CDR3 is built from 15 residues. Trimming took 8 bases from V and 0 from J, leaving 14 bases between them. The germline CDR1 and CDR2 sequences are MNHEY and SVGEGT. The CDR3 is CASLWTAYSNQPQHF. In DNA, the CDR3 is TGTGCCAGCTTATGGACAGCCTATAGCAATCAGCCCCAGCATTTT.

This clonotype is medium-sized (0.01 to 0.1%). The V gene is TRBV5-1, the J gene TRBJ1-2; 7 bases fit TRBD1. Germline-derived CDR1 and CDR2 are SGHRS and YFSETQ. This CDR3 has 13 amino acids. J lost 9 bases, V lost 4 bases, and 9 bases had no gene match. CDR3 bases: TGCGCCAGCAGCCCAGGGGGAAGTCAGAGCTACACCTTC. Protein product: CASSPGGSQSYTF.

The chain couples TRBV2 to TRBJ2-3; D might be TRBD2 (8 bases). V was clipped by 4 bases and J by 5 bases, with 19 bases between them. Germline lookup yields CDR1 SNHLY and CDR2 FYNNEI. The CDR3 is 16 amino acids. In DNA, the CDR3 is TGTGCCAGCAGTGGTCGGGAGGGGGCTGGATTAGATACGCAGTATTTT. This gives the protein CASSGREGAGLDTQYF.

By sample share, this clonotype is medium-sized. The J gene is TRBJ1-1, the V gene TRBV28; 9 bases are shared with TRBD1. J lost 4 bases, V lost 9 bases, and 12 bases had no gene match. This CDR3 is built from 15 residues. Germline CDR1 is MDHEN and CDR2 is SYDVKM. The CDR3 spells CASFLDRGGITEAFF. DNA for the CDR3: TGTGCCAGTTTTTTGGACAGGGGAGGAATCACTGAAGCTTTCTTT.